This T cell receptor (beta chain) was found in a study of T cell repertoires in cytomegalovirus infection (dated by TCRdb to between 2018 and 2021). In the study overall: Donor HLA type was relevant to the analysis, as public TCR beta signatures indicated carriage of CMV infection together with the matching HLA type. The paper's findings and limits, for the study overall: Cumulative frequency of public TCR beta family members discriminated carriers of CMV infection plus the relevant HLA type in this cohort and an independent roughly 330-donor cohort. The ex vivo response was dominated by HLA-C-restricted CMV-specific TCR beta clonotypes, which also provided the single most frequent clonotype in two of eight donors.

As regards this clonotype: Its antigen has not been determined. The input lacks base qualities; no much larger clone sits a single base away.

Sequencing was carried out with an Illumina HiSeq 1500. Through fastp at Q25 and MiXCR, TCRdb rebuilt clones from the public reads, retaining in-frame beta chains. Identical CDR3 protein sequences are pooled into one entry, listed with their most common genes and DNA. Counted in this sample were 400,000 or so distinct CDR3 sequences; around 18% of them appeared once. The ten largest clones add up to 8.5% to 10% of the sample. Sequencing used PBMCs. The receptor's source is a human donor in good health (CMV status not recorded). Some clones in this sample may be carry-over from other donors' samples.

The DNA sequence is as follows: TGTGCCAGCGCTGAGATAGGGGGGTCTGGAAACACCATATATTTT. This encodes CASAEIGGSGNTIYF. In this chain, TRBV2 is recombined with TRBJ1-3; a weak D assignment points to TRBD1 (6 bases agree). V is clipped by 8 bases and J by 1 base, and the sequence between their germline boundaries is 15 bases long. Reading the germline V gene gives CDR1 SNHLY and CDR2 FYNNEI. The CDR3 holds 15 amino acids from the cysteine to the phenylalanine. Kept here is only the CDR3 DNA, which spans 45 bases and is read in frame from base 1.